These 8 T cell receptor beta chains came from one sample sequenced in a study of blood T cell repertoires in COVID-19. Using immunoSEQ multiplex PCR, the repertoire was profiled, and TCRdb retains in-frame clones only, with some absent. The table shows about 81,000 clones, with 91% occurring only once. Specimen: peripheral blood. These receptor sequences come from a woman aged 45-59 years in a cohort sampled during active COVID-19.

The CDR3 reads CASSLVGGPGDTQYF. The CDR3 DNA reads TGTGCCAGCAGCTTGGTGGGGGGGCCGGGAGATACGCAGTATTTT. The genes are TRBV5-6 and TRBJ2-3, with D perhaps TRBD2 (7 bases). Deletions cut 0 bases from V and 5 bases from J, with 13 bases between. The germline CDR1 and CDR2 sequences are SGHDT and YYEEEE. The CDR3 length is 15 residues.

The rearrangement uses TRBV4-1 and TRBJ2-5; TRBD2 aligns across 14 bases. This CDR3 is 19 amino acids long. The germline CDR1 and CDR2 sequences are MGHRA and YSYEKL. The ends lost 4 bases at V and 4 bases at J; junction bases unmatched: 14. The CDR3 loop reads CASSPRRTSGGHTSETQYF. CDR3 nucleotides: TGCGCCAGCAGCCCCCGCCGGACTAGCGGGGGGCACACGTCAGAGACCCAGTACTTC.

This clone has only a few counts. V gene TRBV5-4 combines with J gene TRBJ2-1; 8 bases map to TRBD1. Unmatched junction bases numbered 4, after V lost 5 bases and J lost 0 bases. This CDR3 is 15 amino acids long. Germline lookup yields CDR1 SGHNT and CDR2 YYREEE (reference sequence). CDR3 amino acids: CASRAGTGSYNEQFF. The DNA for the CDR3 is TGTGCCAGCAGGGCCGGGACAGGCTCCTACAATGAGCAGTTCTTC. Filled out from reference TRBV5-4 and TRBJ2-1, the complete variable domain reads ETGVTQSPTHLIKTRGQQVTLRCSSQSGHNTVSWYQQALGQGPQFIFQYYREEENGRGNFPPRFSGLQFPNYSSELNVNALELDDSALYLCASRAGTGSYNEQFFGPGTRLTVL.

The table lists this clone with a few counts. The chain has TRBV11-2 and TRBJ1-5; TRBD1 aligns across 8 bases. Per germline, CDR1 SGHAT and CDR2 FQNNGV. CDR3 length: 15 residues. J gave up 11 bases and V 0 bases, and 9 bases lay outside the gene matches. The CDR3 protein is CASSLDAGQGFAQHF. The CDR3, as DNA: TGTGCCAGCAGCTTAGACGCAGGACAGGGATTTGCCCAGCATTTT.

The chain uses TRBV18 and TRBJ1-3, with D uncertain. CDR3 length: 15 residues. Deletions cut 0 bases from V and 0 bases from J, with 6 bases between. Germline V gives CDR1 KGHSH, CDR2 LQKENI. Written as DNA, the CDR3 is TGTGCCAGCTCACCACCGTCCGGCTCTGGAAACACCATATATTTT. Protein sequence: CASSPPSGSGNTIYF. Variable domain in full (rest from reference TRBV18 and TRBJ1-3): NAGVMQNPRHLVRRRGQEARLRCSPMKGHSHVYWYRQLPEEGLKFMVYLQKENIIDESGMPKERFSAEFPKEGPSILRIQQVVRGDSAAYFCASSPPSGSGNTIYFGEGSWLTVV.

The chain uses TRBV11-3 and TRBJ1-1; TRBD1 agrees at 8 bases. Germline V CDR1 and CDR2: SGHNT, YENEEA. The CDR3 has 15 amino acids. The junction had 5 bases not matched to a gene; V was cut back by 1 base and J by 4 bases. The CDR3: CASSLAPGGGTEAFF. The CDR3 DNA reads as TGTGCCAGCAGCTTAGCCCCAGGGGGCGGCACTGAAGCTTTCTTT. The complete variable domain, with remaining parts taken from reference TRBV11-3 and TRBJ1-1, reads EAGVVQSPRYKIIEKKQPVAFWCNPISGHNTLYWYLQNLGQGPELLIRYENEEAVDDSQLPKDRFSAERLKGVDSTLKIQPAELGDSAVYLCASSLAPGGGTEAFFGQGTRLTVV.

The chain employs TRBV6-5 and TRBJ1-1; TRBD1 matches at 9 bases. The CDR3 consists of 14 residues. After removal of 6 bases from V and 7 bases from J, the junction contained 9 bases not matched to a gene. Per the germline V gene, CDR1 is MNHEY and CDR2 is SVGAGI. The CDR3 region is CASSTGTGLNEAFF. CDR3 DNA: TGTGCCAGCAGCACCGGGACAGGGCTGAATGAAGCTTTCTTT.

The V and J genes are TRBV28 and TRBJ1-5; D might be TRBD1 (5 bases). V lost 3 bases and J 6 bases, leaving 6 bases between the germline ends. In germline, CDR1 is MDHEN, CDR2 SYDVKM. The CDR3 runs to 12 residues. The CDR3 DNA follows: TGTGCCAGCAGTTTCCAGGGTCAGCCCCAGCATTTT. It encodes CASSFQGQPQHF.